This is a list of T cell receptor delta chains from one sample in a study of γδ T cells in repeated Plasmodium falciparum infection. TCRdb re-called the multiplex PCR reads with CATT. The sample records roughly 93,000 delta-chain clones, approximately 0.96% being singletons. The sequenced sample consisted of gamma-delta T cells from blood. The receptors were sampled from a pool of human donors (malaria-infected and uninfected, not separated). Each CDR3 is given with its conserved first and last residue. A D gene is named only where the DNA matches it firmly. Each size is once, few or many counts, or a class when the clone is expanded.

d_call: -
v_call: TRDV1
cdr3_length: 14
j_call: TRDJ1
clone_size: many
cdr3_aa: CALGEGYFTDKLIF
cdr3_nt: TGTGCTCTTGGGGAGGGGTATTTCACCGATAAACTCATCTTT

d_call: TRDD3
v_call: TRDV1
cdr3_length: 20
j_call: TRDJ1
clone_size: many
cdr3_aa: CALGELARALLGDRSGKLIF
cdr3_nt: TGTGCTCTTGGGGAACTTGCCCGGGCCCTACTGGGGGATAGATCGGGTAAACTCATCTTT

d_call: -
v_call: TRDV1
cdr3_length: 19
j_call: TRDJ1
clone_size: many
cdr3_aa: CALGEPRGYHALYTDKLIF
cdr3_nt: TGTGCTCTTGGGGAACCCCGGGGGTACCACGCTCTTTACACCGATAAACTCATCTTT

d_call: TRDD3
v_call: TRDV1
cdr3_length: 23
j_call: TRDJ1
clone_size: many
cdr3_aa: CALGEGPIFLYWGMSHYTDKLIF
cdr3_nt: TGTGCTCTTGGGGAAGGTCCAATCTTCCTGTACTGGGGGATGTCCCACTACACCGATAAACTCATCTTT

d_call: -
v_call: TRDV2
cdr3_length: 14
j_call: TRDJ2
clone_size: medium-sized
cdr3_aa: CACDPIRRRAQLFF
cdr3_nt: TGTGCCTGTGACCCAATACGGAGAAGAGCACAACTCTTCTTT

d_call: TRDD2
v_call: TRDV2
cdr3_length: 17
j_call: TRDJ1
clone_size: many
cdr3_aa: CACDCLPTGENPDKLIF
cdr3_nt: TGTGCCTGTGACTGCCTTCCTACAGGGGAGAACCCCGATAAACTCATCTTT

d_call: -
v_call: TRDV1
cdr3_length: 16
j_call: TRDJ1
clone_size: many
cdr3_aa: CALGELCFLYTDKLIF
cdr3_nt: TGTGCTCTTGGGGAACTGTGTTTCCTGTACACCGATAAACTCATCTTT

d_call: TRDD3
v_call: TRDV1
cdr3_length: 21
j_call: TRDJ1
clone_size: many
cdr3_aa: CALGELPLGEHNFPHTDKLIF
cdr3_nt: TGTGCTCTTGGGGAACTCCCACTGGGGGAACACAACTTCCCCCACACCGATAAACTCATCTTT

d_call: TRDD3
v_call: TRDV1
cdr3_length: 22
j_call: TRDJ1
clone_size: many
cdr3_aa: CALGELSYGDWGIEEYTDKLIF
cdr3_nt: TGTGCTCTTGGGGAACTATCCTACGGGGATTGGGGGATAGAAGAGTACACCGATAAACTCATCTTT

d_call: -
v_call: TRDV1
cdr3_length: 21
j_call: TRDJ1
clone_size: many
cdr3_aa: CALGELSFPLLFRSYTDKLIF
cdr3_nt: TGTGCTCTTGGGGAACTTTCTTTCCCCCTGCTATTCCGCTCTTACACCGATAAACTCATCTTT

d_call: -
v_call: TRDV1
cdr3_length: 16
j_call: TRDJ1
clone_size: many
cdr3_aa: CALGEEIPSYTDKLIF
cdr3_nt: TGTGCTCTTGGGGAGGAGATACCCTCGTACACCGATAAACTCATCTTT

d_call: -
v_call: TRDV1
cdr3_length: 19
j_call: TRDJ1
clone_size: many
cdr3_aa: CALGEWDPTTGGDTDKLIF
cdr3_nt: TGTGCTCTTGGGGAATGGGACCCAACAACAGGGGGGGACACCGATAAACTCATCTTT

d_call: TRDD3
v_call: TRDV2
cdr3_length: 19
j_call: TRDJ1
clone_size: many
cdr3_aa: CACDPIVLGDLQYTDKLIF
cdr3_nt: TGTGCCTGTGACCCGATTGTACTGGGGGACCTACAGTACACCGATAAACTCATCTTT

d_call: TRDD3
v_call: TRDV1
cdr3_length: 16
j_call: TRDJ1
clone_size: many
cdr3_aa: CALGDPFGGYMDKLIF
cdr3_nt: TGTGCTCTTGGGGACCCTTTTGGGGGATACATGGACAAACTCATCTTT

d_call: -
v_call: TRDV2
cdr3_length: 15
j_call: TRDJ1
clone_size: medium-sized
cdr3_aa: CACDSRNYPGDKLIF
cdr3_nt: TGTGCCTGTGACTCCCGTAACTACCCTGGCGATAAACTCATCTTT

d_call: -
v_call: TRDV1
cdr3_length: 18
j_call: TRDJ1
clone_size: many
cdr3_aa: CALGELKPPWAGADKLIF
cdr3_nt: TGTGCTCTTGGGGAACTTAAACCGCCTTGGGCGGGGGCCGATAAACTCATCTTT

d_call: TRDD3
v_call: TRDV2
cdr3_length: 21
j_call: TRDJ1
clone_size: many
cdr3_aa: CACDTVRLGLGDTQYTDKLIF
cdr3_nt: TGTGCCTGTGACACCGTTCGGCTGGGGCTGGGGGATACGCAGTACACCGATAAACTCATCTTT

d_call: TRDD3
v_call: TRDV1
cdr3_length: 24
j_call: TRDJ1
clone_size: medium-sized
cdr3_aa: CALGELVHSLHRTGGWYDTDKLIF
cdr3_nt: TGTGCTCTTGGGGAACTAGTACACTCCCTACATCGTACTGGGGGATGGTACGACACCGATAAACTCATCTTT

d_call: -
v_call: TRDV3
cdr3_length: 14
j_call: TRDJ1
clone_size: medium-sized
cdr3_aa: CASLHALDTDKLIF
cdr3_nt: TGTGCATCACTGCACGCTTTGGACACCGATAAACTCATCTTT

d_call: TRDD3
v_call: TRDV1
cdr3_length: 22
j_call: TRDJ1
clone_size: few
cdr3_aa: CALGEEFFPDWGIRGYTDKLIF
cdr3_nt: TGTGCTCTTGGGGAAGAGTTCTTTCCTGACTGGGGGATACGGGGCTACACCGATAAGCTCATCTTT

d_call: TRDD3
v_call: TRDV2
cdr3_length: 16
j_call: TRDJ1
clone_size: medium-sized
cdr3_aa: CACVRTGGYASDKLIF
cdr3_nt: TGTGCCTGTGTCCGTACTGGGGGATACGCCTCCGATAAACTCATCTTT

d_call: TRDD3
v_call: TRDV1
cdr3_length: 21
j_call: TRDJ1
clone_size: many
cdr3_aa: CALGELLRSTLKGIYTDKLIF
cdr3_nt: TGTGCTCTTGGGGAACTTCTGAGGAGCACCTTGAAGGGGATATACACCGATAAACTCATCTTT

d_call: -
v_call: TRDV2
cdr3_length: 14
j_call: TRDJ1
clone_size: many
cdr3_aa: CACDTVGARASLIF
cdr3_nt: TGTGCCTGTGACACCGTAGGAGCCCGGGCGTCACTCATCTTT

d_call: TRDD2
v_call: TRDV1
cdr3_length: 22
j_call: TRDJ1
clone_size: many
cdr3_aa: CALGGLLPTYPGGQEGTDKLIF
cdr3_nt: TGTGCTCTTGGGGGCCTGCTTCCTACGTATCCGGGGGGTCAGGAGGGGACCGATAAACTCATCTTT

d_call: TRDD3
v_call: TRDV1
cdr3_length: 16
j_call: TRDJ1
clone_size: many
cdr3_aa: CALATWGIFSTDKLIF
cdr3_nt: TGTGCTCTTGCCACCTGGGGGATCTTTTCCACCGATAAACTCATCTTT

d_call: -
v_call: TRDV1
cdr3_length: 17
j_call: TRDJ1
clone_size: many
cdr3_aa: CALGERKGAQYTDKLIF
cdr3_nt: TGTGCTCTTGGGGAACGCAAGGGAGCCCAGTACACCGATAAACTCATCTTT

d_call: -
v_call: TRDV1
cdr3_length: 18
j_call: TRDJ1
clone_size: few
cdr3_aa: CALGELDGILPYTDKLIF
cdr3_nt: TGTGCTCTTGGGGAATTAGATGGGATCCTTCCGTACACCGATAAACTCATCTTT

d_call: -
v_call: TRDV2
cdr3_length: 17
j_call: TRDJ2
clone_size: medium-sized
cdr3_aa: CACDPWGQTVGSAQLFF
cdr3_nt: TGTGCCTGTGACCCTTGGGGTCAAACCGTGGGGTCAGCACAACTCTTCTTT

d_call: -
v_call: TRDV1
cdr3_length: 21
j_call: TRDJ1
clone_size: many
cdr3_aa: CALGARWRGEKKSYCADKLIF
cdr3_nt: TGTGCTCTTGGGGCCCGATGGAGGGGGGAGAAAAAGTCGTACTGCGCCGATAAACTCATCTTT

d_call: -
v_call: TRDV1
cdr3_length: 20
j_call: TRDJ1
clone_size: many
cdr3_aa: CALGEILPKHWGLYTDKLIF
cdr3_nt: TGTGCTCTTGGGGAAATCCTTCCTAAGCACTGGGGGCTCTACACCGATAAACTCATCTTT

d_call: -
v_call: TRDV2
cdr3_length: 18
j_call: TRDJ1
clone_size: medium-sized
cdr3_aa: CACDTKYYQPMYTDKLIF
cdr3_nt: TGTGCCTGTGACACGAAGTACTACCAGCCGATGTACACCGATAAACTCATCTTT

d_call: -
v_call: TRDV2
cdr3_length: 15
j_call: TRDJ1
clone_size: large
cdr3_aa: CACDTVGQYTDKLIF
cdr3_nt: TGTGCCTGTGACACCGTTGGACAGTACACCGATAAACTCATCTTT

d_call: -
v_call: TRDV2
cdr3_length: 18
j_call: TRDJ1
clone_size: medium-sized
cdr3_aa: CACDTLVPSVALTDKLIF
cdr3_nt: TGTGCCTGTGACACTCTCGTTCCCTCGGTTGCACTGACCGATAAACTCATCTTT

d_call: -
v_call: TRDV1
cdr3_length: 18
j_call: TRDJ1
clone_size: many
cdr3_aa: CALRIYAVGGLPGDKLIF
cdr3_nt: TGTGCTCTTCGAATATACGCAGTGGGGGGGCTCCCGGGAGATAAACTCATCTTT

d_call: -
v_call: TRDV1
cdr3_length: 18
j_call: TRDJ1
clone_size: medium-sized
cdr3_aa: CALGIHLGLGTHTDKLIF
cdr3_nt: TGTGCTCTTGGGATACACCTAGGCCTGGGGACCCACACCGATAAACTCATCTTT

d_call: TRDD3
v_call: TRDV3
cdr3_length: 18
j_call: TRDJ1
clone_size: few
cdr3_aa: CAFNVFLVLGTDTDKLIF
cdr3_nt: TGTGCCTTTAATGTCTTTCTTGTACTGGGGACCGACACCGATAAACTCATCTTT

d_call: TRDD3
v_call: TRDV2
cdr3_length: 15
j_call: TRDJ1
clone_size: large
cdr3_aa: CACDTVGGSKDKLIF
cdr3_nt: TGTGCCTGTGACACCGTGGGGGGATCTAAAGATAAACTCATCTTT

d_call: TRDD3
v_call: TRDV1
cdr3_length: 24
j_call: TRDJ3
clone_size: many
cdr3_aa: CALGEGSKAVYWGIRFWDTRQMFF
cdr3_nt: TGTGCTCTTGGGGAAGGGTCAAAGGCCGTATACTGGGGGATACGCTTCTGGGACACCCGACAGATGTTTTTC

d_call: TRDD3
v_call: TRDV2
cdr3_length: 16
j_call: TRDJ1
clone_size: many
cdr3_aa: CACDLLGDTRSDKLIF
cdr3_nt: TGTGCCTGTGACCTACTGGGGGATACGCGGAGCGATAAACTCATCTTT

d_call: TRDD3
v_call: TRDV2
cdr3_length: 17
j_call: TRDJ1
clone_size: many
cdr3_aa: CACDTSYWGIQTDKLIF
cdr3_nt: TGTGCCTGTGACACGTCGTACTGGGGGATACAGACCGATAAACTCATCTTT

d_call: -
v_call: TRDV1
cdr3_length: 18
j_call: TRDJ1
clone_size: many
cdr3_aa: CALGELAARSTYTDKLIF
cdr3_nt: TGTGCTCTTGGGGAACTCGCCGCCCGATCGACGTACACCGATAAACTCATCTTT

d_call: -
v_call: TRDV1
cdr3_length: 22
j_call: TRDJ1
clone_size: many
cdr3_aa: CALGEPPDSTGTRPILADKLIF
cdr3_nt: TGTGCTCTTGGGGAACCCCCGGATTCCACGGGGACTAGGCCGATTTTGGCCGATAAACTCATCTTT

d_call: TRDD3
v_call: TRDV1
cdr3_length: 24
j_call: TRDJ1
clone_size: many
cdr3_aa: CALGEPLPELGGGIRFVYTDKLIF
cdr3_nt: TGTGCTCTTGGGGAGCCCCTTCCTGAATTAGGGGGGGGGATACGCTTCGTGTACACCGATAAACTCATCTTT

d_call: TRDD3
v_call: TRDV1
cdr3_length: 20
j_call: TRDJ1
clone_size: many
cdr3_aa: CALGYRLVYVGDTYTDKLIF
cdr3_nt: TGTGCTCTTGGGTACCGACTCGTCTACGTGGGGGATACGTACACCGATAAACTCATCTTT